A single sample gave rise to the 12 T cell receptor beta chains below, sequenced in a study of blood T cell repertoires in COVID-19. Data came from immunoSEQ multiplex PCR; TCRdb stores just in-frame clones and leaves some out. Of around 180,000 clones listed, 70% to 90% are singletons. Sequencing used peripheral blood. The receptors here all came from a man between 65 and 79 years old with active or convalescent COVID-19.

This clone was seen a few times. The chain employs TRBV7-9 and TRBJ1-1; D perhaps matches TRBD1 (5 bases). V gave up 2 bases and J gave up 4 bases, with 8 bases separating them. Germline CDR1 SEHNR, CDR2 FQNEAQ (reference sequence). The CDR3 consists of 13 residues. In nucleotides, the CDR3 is TGTGCCAGCAGCTTATCAGGGATCACTGAAGCTTTCTTT. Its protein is CASSLSGITEAFF. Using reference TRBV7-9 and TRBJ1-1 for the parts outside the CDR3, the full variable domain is DTGVSQNPRHKITKRGQNVTFRCDPISEHNRLYWYRQTLGQGPEFLTYFQNEAQLEKSRLLSDRFSAERPKGSFSTLEIQRTEQGDSAMYLCASSLSGITEAFFGQGTRLTVV.

The CDR3 loop is CASSLAGQGGNEKLFF. The CDR3 nucleotides read TGTGCCAGCAGCTTGGCAGGACAGGGGGGGAATGAAAAACTGTTTTTT. This chain uses TRBV5-4 with TRBJ1-4; 10 nucleotides agree with TRBD1. The CDR3 sequence is 16 residues long. Trimming at V came to 0 bases and at J to 5 bases, leaving 4 bases not matched to a gene. Germline loops: CDR1 SGHNT, CDR2 YYREEE (reference sequence).

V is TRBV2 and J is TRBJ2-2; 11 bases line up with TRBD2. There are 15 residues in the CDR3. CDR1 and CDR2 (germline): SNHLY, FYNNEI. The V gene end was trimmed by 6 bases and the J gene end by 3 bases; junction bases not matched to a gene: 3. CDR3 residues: CASRPLAGDTGELFF. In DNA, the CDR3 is TGTGCCAGCAGGCCACTAGCGGGGGACACCGGGGAGCTGTTTTTT.

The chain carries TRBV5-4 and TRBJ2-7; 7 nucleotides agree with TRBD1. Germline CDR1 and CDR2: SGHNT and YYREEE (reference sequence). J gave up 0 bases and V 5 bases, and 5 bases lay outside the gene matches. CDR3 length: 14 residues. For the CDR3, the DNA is TGTGCCAGCAGTAGGGACAGCAGCTCCTACGAGCAGTACTTC. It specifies CASSRDSSSYEQYF.

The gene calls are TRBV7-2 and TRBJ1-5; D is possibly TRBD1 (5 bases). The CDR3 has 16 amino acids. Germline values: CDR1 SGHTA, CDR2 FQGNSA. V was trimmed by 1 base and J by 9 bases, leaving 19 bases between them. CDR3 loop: CASSLGSGKNHPPQHF. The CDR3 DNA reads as TGTGCCAGCAGCTTAGGGTCAGGGAAGAATCATCCGCCCCAGCATTTT.

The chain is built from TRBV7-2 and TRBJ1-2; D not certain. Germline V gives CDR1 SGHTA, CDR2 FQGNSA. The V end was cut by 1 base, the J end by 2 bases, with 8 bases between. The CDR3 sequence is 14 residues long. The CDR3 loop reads CASSLDNRNYGYTF. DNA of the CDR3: TGTGCCAGCAGCTTAGACAACAGAAACTATGGCTACACCTTC.

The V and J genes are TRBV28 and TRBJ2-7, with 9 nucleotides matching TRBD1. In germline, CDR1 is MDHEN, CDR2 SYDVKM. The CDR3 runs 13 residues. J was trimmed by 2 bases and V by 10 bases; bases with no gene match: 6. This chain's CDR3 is CATGQGIPYEQYF. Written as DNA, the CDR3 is TGTGCCACGGGACAGGGAATCCCCTACGAGCAGTACTTC.

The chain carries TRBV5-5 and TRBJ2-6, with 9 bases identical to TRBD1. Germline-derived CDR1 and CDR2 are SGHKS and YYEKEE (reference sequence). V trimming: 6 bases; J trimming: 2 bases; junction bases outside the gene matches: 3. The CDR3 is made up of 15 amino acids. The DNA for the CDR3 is TGTGCCAGCAAGCGACAGGGGGCTGGGGCCAACGTCCTGACTTTC. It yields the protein CASKRQGAGANVLTF. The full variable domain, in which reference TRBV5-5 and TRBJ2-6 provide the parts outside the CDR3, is DAGVTQSPTHLIKTRGQQVTLRCSPISGHKSVSWYQQVLGQGPQFIFQYYEKEERGRGNFPDRFSARQFPNYSSELNVNALLLGDSALYLCASKRQGAGANVLTFGAGSRLTVL.

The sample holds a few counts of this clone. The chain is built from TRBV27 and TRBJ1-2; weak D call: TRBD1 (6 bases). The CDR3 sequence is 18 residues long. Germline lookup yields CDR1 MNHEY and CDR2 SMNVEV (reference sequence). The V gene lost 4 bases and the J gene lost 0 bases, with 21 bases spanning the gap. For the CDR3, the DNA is TGTGCCAGCAGTTCCTACAGGGCCTCTTTACAAACTAACTATGGCTACACCTTC. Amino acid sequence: CASSSYRASLQTNYGYTF.

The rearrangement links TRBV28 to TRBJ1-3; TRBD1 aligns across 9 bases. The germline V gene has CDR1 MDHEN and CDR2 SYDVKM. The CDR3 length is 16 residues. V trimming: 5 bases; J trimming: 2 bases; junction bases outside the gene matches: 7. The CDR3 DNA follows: TGTGCCAGCAGTGTTCCAGGGACAGGGACTGGAAACACCATATATTTT. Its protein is CASSVPGTGTGNTIYF.

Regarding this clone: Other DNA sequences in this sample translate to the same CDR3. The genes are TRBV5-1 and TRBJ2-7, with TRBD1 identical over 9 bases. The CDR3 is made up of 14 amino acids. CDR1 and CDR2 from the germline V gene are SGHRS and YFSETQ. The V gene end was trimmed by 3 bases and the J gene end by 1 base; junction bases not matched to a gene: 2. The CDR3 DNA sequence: TGCGCCAGCAGCTCGACAGGGGGGTCCTACGAGCAGTACTTC. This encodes CASSSTGGSYEQYF.

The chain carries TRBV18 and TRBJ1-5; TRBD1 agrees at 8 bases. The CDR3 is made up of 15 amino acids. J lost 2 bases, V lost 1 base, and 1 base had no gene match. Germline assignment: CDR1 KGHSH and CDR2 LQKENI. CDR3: CASSPQTGGNQPQHF. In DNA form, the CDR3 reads TGTGCCAGCTCACCACAGACAGGGGGCAATCAGCCCCAGCATTTT.